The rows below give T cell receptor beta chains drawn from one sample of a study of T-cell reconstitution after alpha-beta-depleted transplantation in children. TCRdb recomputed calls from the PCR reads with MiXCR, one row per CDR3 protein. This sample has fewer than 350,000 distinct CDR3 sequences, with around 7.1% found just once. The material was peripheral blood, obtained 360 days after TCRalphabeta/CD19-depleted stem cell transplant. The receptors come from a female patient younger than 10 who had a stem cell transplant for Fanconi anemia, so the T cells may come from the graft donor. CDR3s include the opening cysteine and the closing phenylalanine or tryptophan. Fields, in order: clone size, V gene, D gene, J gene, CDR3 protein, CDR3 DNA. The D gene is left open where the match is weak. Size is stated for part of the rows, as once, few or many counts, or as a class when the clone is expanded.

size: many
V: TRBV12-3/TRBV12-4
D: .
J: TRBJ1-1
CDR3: CASSSRLRDTEAFF
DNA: TGTGCCAGCAGTTCTAGGTTAAGGGACACTGAAGCTTTCTTT

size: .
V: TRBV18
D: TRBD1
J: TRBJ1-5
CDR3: CASSPTRTGEGQPQHF
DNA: TGTGCCAGCTCACCAACCCGGACAGGGGAAGGTCAGCCCCAGCATTTT

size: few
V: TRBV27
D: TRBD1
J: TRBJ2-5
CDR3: CASSFTRTGAETQYF
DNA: TGTGCCAGCAGCTTTACCCGGACAGGGGCGGAGACCCAGTACTTC

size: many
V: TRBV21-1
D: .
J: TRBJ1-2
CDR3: CASSKATGQANYGYTF
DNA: TGTGCCAGCAGCAAAGCGACGGGACAAGCTAACTATGGCTACACCTTC

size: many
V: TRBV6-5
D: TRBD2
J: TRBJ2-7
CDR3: CASSYPGLAGYEQYF
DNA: TGTGCCAGCAGTTACCCGGGACTAGCGGGCTACGAGCAGTACTTC

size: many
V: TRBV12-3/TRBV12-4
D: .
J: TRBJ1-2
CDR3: CASSILGADYGYTF
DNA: TGTGCCAGCAGCATCCTTGGGGCTGACTATGGCTACACCTTC

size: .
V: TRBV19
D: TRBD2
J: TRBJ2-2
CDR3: CASSTGTSFTGELFF
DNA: TGTGCCAGTAGTACCGGGACTAGTTTTACCGGGGAGCTGTTTTTT

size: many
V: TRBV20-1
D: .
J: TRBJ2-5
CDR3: CSATGETQYF
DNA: TGCAGTGCGACTGGGGAGACCCAGTACTTC

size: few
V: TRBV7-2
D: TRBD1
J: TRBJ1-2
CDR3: CASSSTGVRGYTF
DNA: TGTGCCAGCAGCTCGACAGGGGTACGGGGCTACACCTTC

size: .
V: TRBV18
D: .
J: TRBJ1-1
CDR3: CASSPIRSLTEAFF
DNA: TGTGCCAGCTCACCGATAAGGTCTCTCACTGAAGCTTTCTTT

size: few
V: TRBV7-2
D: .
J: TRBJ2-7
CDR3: CASSLGVLHEQYF
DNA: TGTGCCAGCAGCTTGGGGGTTCTCCACGAGCAGTACTTC

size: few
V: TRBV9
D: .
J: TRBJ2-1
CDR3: CASSDPSVGIGSYNEQFF
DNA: TGTGCCAGCAGCGACCCCTCTGTAGGGATTGGATCCTACAATGAGCAGTTCTTC

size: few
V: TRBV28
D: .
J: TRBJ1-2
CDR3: CASSLWEQGGYGYTF
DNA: TGTGCCAGCAGTTTATGGGAACAGGGCGGCTATGGCTACACCTTC

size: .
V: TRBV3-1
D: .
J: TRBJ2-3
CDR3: CASSRLVWPGYSTDTQYF
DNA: TGTGCCAGCAGCCGCTTAGTGTGGCCTGGATATTCCACAGATACGCAGTATTTT

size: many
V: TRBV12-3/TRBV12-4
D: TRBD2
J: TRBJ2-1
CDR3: CASNRGGLALNEQFF
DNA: TGTGCCAGCAACAGGGGGGGACTAGCGCTCAATGAGCAGTTCTTC

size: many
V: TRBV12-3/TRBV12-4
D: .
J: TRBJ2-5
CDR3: CASNLGGLGGTQYF
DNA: TGTGCCAGCAACCTCGGCGGGCTAGGGGGGACCCAGTACTTC

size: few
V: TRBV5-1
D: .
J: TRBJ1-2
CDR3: CASSLKHSGGYGYTF
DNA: TGCGCCAGCAGCTTGAAACACTCGGGGGGCTATGGCTACACCTTC

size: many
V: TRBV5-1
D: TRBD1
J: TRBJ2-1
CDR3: CASYRDRGNEQFF
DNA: TGCGCTTCATACCGGGACAGGGGTAATGAGCAGTTCTTC